This T cell receptor beta chain was recovered during a study of blood T cell repertoires in COVID-19. Researchers sorted participants into cohorts using their self-reported clinical history. Deletions cut 5 bases from V and 5 bases from J, with 12 bases between. CDR1 and CDR2 (germline): SGHAT, FQNNGV. CDR3 length equals 13 residues. Study processing details: How many nucleated cells were present was estimated from reference gene primer amplification. The repertoire was sequenced with immunoSEQ multiplex PCR; TCRdb's copy has only in-frame clones and lacks some. The V and J calls and clone size are taken from that table; D and trimming were inferred from the DNA. Of 250,000 or so clones in the sample, about 80% were seen once.

The specimen sequenced was PBMCs or T cells enriched from blood (not recorded which). This clonotype was obtained from a man aged 50 or older who had recovered from COVID-19. The V and J genes are TRBV11-2 and TRBJ1-1, with D maybe TRBD1 (6 bases). As DNA, the CDR3 is TGTGCCAGCAGCCCAGGGGCAGGGACTGAAGCTTTCTTT. The encoded protein is CASSPGAGTEAFF.